The 28 T cell receptor beta chains below all came from one sample that was sequenced in a study of blood T cell repertoires in COVID-19 (dated by TCRdb to the early 2020s). Receptors were amplified or captured by the immunoSEQ multiplex PCR assay. TCRdb retrieved this table from immuneACCESS and kept in-frame rearrangements only. Not all clones are present; in checked studies, unresolved V genes account for under half, and no reason is known for the remainder. A total of about 46,000 clones appear in this sample, 80% to 90% of them only once. The ten largest clones add up to approximately 14% of the sample. Sequenced material: peripheral blood. Receptors originate from a human donor in a cohort sampled during active COVID-19. The donor label of this sample is uncertain.

This rearrangement joins TRBV20-1 to TRBJ2-5, with D possibly TRBD2 on 5 matching bases. The V end was cut by 3 bases, the J end by 1 base, with 15 bases between. The CDR3 contains 15 residues. CDR1 is DFQATT and CDR2 is SNEGSKA in the germline V gene (reference sequence). CDR3 region: CSASSSQDFQETQYF. CDR3 nucleotides: TGCAGTGCTAGTTCGAGTCAGGACTTCCAAGAGACCCAGTACTTC.

This chain connects TRBV19 to TRBJ1-1; D is undetermined. V was pared by 7 bases and J by 11 bases, with 23 bases between. The CDR3 spans 14 residues. Per the germline V gene, CDR1 is LNHDA and CDR2 is SQIVND (reference sequence). The chain's CDR3 is CASTPPEDRAGAFF. The CDR3 DNA sequence: TGTGCCAGTACCCCCCCGGAGGATCGGGCTGGGGCTTTCTTT.

The chain couples TRBV5-5 to TRBJ2-3; 10 nucleotides match TRBD2. J gave up 0 bases and V 1 base, and 8 bases lay outside the gene matches. CDR3 length: 18 amino acids. Germline CDR1 SGHKS, CDR2 YYEKEE (reference sequence). DNA for the CDR3: TGTGCCAGCAGCTTGCTAGCGGGGGATAAGACGAGCACAGATACGCAGTATTTT. Protein product: CASSLLAGDKTSTDTQYF.

The V call is TRBV19, the J call TRBJ1-1; D gene ambiguous. This CDR3 spans 12 amino acids. Trimming pared 3 bases from V and 6 bases from J, leaving 8 bases between. CDR1 LNHDA and CDR2 SQIVND come from the germline V gene (reference sequence). The CDR3 here is CASSILGAEAFF. CDR3 sequence (DNA): TGTGCCAGTAGTATTCTGGGCGCTGAAGCTTTCTTT. Full variable domain (outside the CDR3, taken from reference TRBV19 and TRBJ1-1): DGGITQSPKYLFRKEGQNVTLSCEQNLNHDAMYWYRQDPGQGLRLIYYSQIVNDFQKGDIAEGYSVSREKKESFPLTVTSAQKNPTAFYLCASSILGAEAFFGQGTRLTVV.

V and J are TRBV6-5 and TRBJ2-7; TRBD1 is a possible D gene (6 bases). The germline V gene has CDR1 MNHEY and CDR2 SVGAGI. The V gene lost 2 bases and the J gene lost 7 bases, with 18 bases spanning the gap. This CDR3 region has 15 residues. The chain's CDR3 is CASSYGQGPLGEQYF. The DNA of the CDR3 is TGTGCCAGCAGTTACGGGCAGGGGCCCTTGGGAGAGCAGTACTTC.

The rearrangement joins TRBV4-2 to TRBJ2-3; 9 bases are a match to TRBD2. Germline assignment: CDR1 LGHNA and CDR2 YNFKEQ. V gave up 2 bases and J gave up 2 bases; unmatched junction bases: 5. This CDR3 is 16 amino acids long. CDR3 amino acids: CASSQRAGGSTDTQYF. The CDR3, as DNA: TGTGCCAGCAGCCAACGAGCGGGGGGTTCCACAGATACGCAGTATTTT.

This chain uses TRBV19 with TRBJ2-5; D might be TRBD1 (5 bases). Per germline, CDR1 LNHDA and CDR2 SQIVND (reference sequence). The CDR3 consists of 14 residues. Between the trimmed V and J ends, which lost 3 bases and 2 bases, there was a span of 10 bases. The CDR3 is CASSIGHSQETQYF. CDR3 DNA sequence: TGTGCCAGTAGTATCGGACACTCTCAAGAGACCCAGTACTTC.

The V gene is TRBV6-5, the J gene TRBJ2-7; tentative D call: TRBD1 (5 bases). The germline CDR1 and CDR2 sequences are MNHEY and SVGAGI. The CDR3 sequence is 13 residues long. V lost 7 bases, J lost 1 base, and 11 bases lay in between. The CDR3, as DNA: TGTGCCAGCAAAGCCACAGGTTCCTACGAGCAGTACTTC. This codes for CASKATGSYEQYF.

The table lists this clone with a few counts. This chain joins TRBV5-1 and TRBJ1-1; 7 bases match TRBD1. Germline V gene data show CDR1 as SGHRS and CDR2 as YFSETQ. With V trimmed by 4 bases and J by 2 bases, 11 bases remained unmatched. The CDR3 totals 16 residues. The CDR3 DNA reads as TGCGCCAGCAGCAAGACCTCAGGGGGTATCAACACTGAAGCTTTCTTT. Protein: CASSKTSGGINTEAFF. The full variable domain, its missing parts supplied by reference TRBV5-1 and TRBJ1-1, is KAGVTQTPRYLIKTRGQQVTLSCSPISGHRSVSWYQQTPGQGLQFLFEYFSETQRNKGNFPGRFSGRQFSNSRSEMNVSTLELGDSALYLCASSKTSGGINTEAFFGQGTRLTVV.

The rearrangement links TRBV29-1 to TRBJ2-3; D might be TRBD2 (6 bases). V gave up 7 bases and J gave up 1 base, with 15 bases separating them. Germline loops: CDR1 SQVTM, CDR2 ANQGSEA. The CDR3 sequence is 14 residues long. The CDR3 DNA follows: TGCAGCGGAGGACTATCCGTGGGCACAGATACGCAGTATTTT. Its protein is CSGGLSVGTDTQYF.

The chain has TRBV11-3 and TRBJ2-1; TRBD2 matches 10 bases. This CDR3 contains 15 residues. Germline V gene lookup returns CDR1 SGHNT and CDR2 YENEEA. The J segment lost 5 bases and the V segment lost 5 bases, leaving 6 bases of the junction unmatched. CDR3 bases: TGTGCCAGCAGCCTGAGACTAGCGGGCAACAATGAGCAGTTCTTC. It is translated as CASSLRLAGNNEQFF.

V usage is TRBV12-3 or TRBV12-4 and J usage is TRBJ1-2; D remains ambiguous. V lost 6 bases, J lost 1 base, and 9 bases lay in between. The CDR3 is 13 amino acids. The chain's CDR3 is CASSSTLNYGYTF. The CDR3 DNA sequence: TGTGCCAGCAGCTCGACACTTAACTATGGCTACACCTTC.

Only one count was recorded for this clone. V is TRBV25-1 and J is TRBJ1-2, with 9 bases matching TRBD1. Germline values: CDR1 MGHDK, CDR2 SYGVNS. This CDR3 has 14 residues. V was clipped by 7 bases and J by 4 bases; unmatched bases: 7. This CDR3 reads CASMDEGQGYGYTF. CDR3 DNA sequence: TGTGCCAGCATGGATGAGGGACAGGGCTATGGCTACACCTTC.

The rearrangement uses TRBV6-5 and TRBJ2-7, with 9 nucleotides matching TRBD1. Germline V gene sequence: CDR1 MNHEY, CDR2 SVGAGI. Losses at the gene ends were 5 bases for V and 3 bases for J; bases not matched to a gene: 2. This CDR3 has 13 amino acids. The CDR3 DNA is TGTGCCAGCAGTAGGGACAGGGACTACGAGCAGTACTTC. This sequence encodes CASSRDRDYEQYF.

The J gene is TRBJ2-1, the V gene TRBV7-3; D gene unclear. The V gene lost 1 base and the J gene lost 5 bases, with 6 bases spanning the gap. The CDR3 runs to 13 residues. The germline gives CDR1 SGHTA, CDR2 FQGTGA. The CDR3 DNA reads TGTGCCAGCAGCTTAAACTACAACAATGAGCAGTTCTTC. Protein sequence: CASSLNYNNEQFF.

The rearrangement uses TRBV5-1 and TRBJ1-2; D may be TRBD1 (5 bases). CDR3 length: 14 amino acids. V lost 4 bases to trimming and J lost 1 base, with 11 bases between them. Germline assignment: CDR1 SGHRS and CDR2 YFSETQ. The CDR3 DNA reads TGCGCCAGCAGCGGGGGACTGTTTAACTATGGCTACACCTTC. Its protein is CASSGGLFNYGYTF.

The chain links TRBV7-2 to TRBJ1-2, with 8 bases identical to TRBD1. This CDR3 has 13 amino acids. Germline V gene lookup returns CDR1 SGHTA and CDR2 FQGNSA. With V trimmed by 5 bases and J by 8 bases, 7 bases remained unmatched. The DNA for the CDR3 is TGTGCCAGCAGCCTTGACAGGGGAAGAGGCTACACCTTC. Its protein product is CASSLDRGRGYTF.

This chain uses TRBV5-4 with TRBJ2-6; 8 positions agree with TRBD1. The CDR3 is 16 residues long. The J segment lost 4 bases and the V segment lost 0 bases, leaving 3 bases of the junction unmatched. The germline V gene encodes CDR1 SGHNT and CDR2 YYREEE (reference sequence). The chain's CDR3 is CASSLDRGAGANVLTF. The CDR3 DNA sequence: TGTGCCAGCAGCTTGGACAGGGGGGCAGGGGCCAACGTCCTGACTTTC.

The chain employs TRBV4-1 and TRBJ1-2, with 7 bases identical to TRBD1. The CDR3 has 15 residues. CDR1 MGHRA and CDR2 YSYEKL come from the germline V gene. V lost 1 base to trimming and J lost 6 bases; unmatched junction nucleotides: 8. Here the CDR3 DNA reads TGCGCCAGCAGCCAAGTGGAGACAGGGTACGATGGCTACACCTTC. Protein sequence: CASSQVETGYDGYTF.

V and J are TRBV5-5 and TRBJ1-2; D perhaps matches TRBD1 (5 bases). V lost 4 bases and J lost 8, with 18 bases in between. The CDR3 runs to 14 residues. Germline V gene lookup returns CDR1 SGHKS and CDR2 YYEKEE (reference sequence). This chain's CDR3 is CASSPDMLLGGYTF. DNA for the CDR3: TGTGCCAGCAGCCCGGACATGCTCTTAGGGGGCTACACCTTC.

The chain uses TRBV5-5 and TRBJ1-3; D not resolved. From germline, CDR1 is SGHKS and CDR2 YYEKEE (reference sequence). The CDR3 contains 14 residues. Trimming cost V 1 base and J 0 bases, with 5 bases left between them. The CDR3 DNA reads TGTGCCAGCAGCTTGACAGTCTCTGGAAACACCATATATTTT. This translates into CASSLTVSGNTIYF.

This rearrangement joins TRBV7-3 to TRBJ2-2, with 10 bases aligning to TRBD1. Germline V lookup: CDR1 SGHTA, CDR2 FQGTGA. The CDR3 loop spans 15 amino acids. J gave up 8 bases and V 5 bases, and 8 bases lay outside the gene matches. The CDR3: CASSEMTGGKGELFF. The CDR3 DNA reads TGTGCCAGCAGCGAAATGACAGGGGGCAAGGGGGAGCTGTTTTTT.

V and J are TRBV4-1 and TRBJ2-1; the match to TRBD2 covers 7 bases. CDR1 is MGHRA, CDR2 YSYEKL, per germline. This CDR3 is built from 15 residues. J gave up 6 bases and V 0 bases, and 5 bases lay outside the gene matches. For the CDR3, the DNA is TGCGCCAGCAGCCAAGAGCGGGGGTGGGGCAATGAGCAGTTCTTC. Translating gives CASSQERGWGNEQFF.

The chain couples TRBV2 to TRBJ2-3; tentatively, D is TRBD1 (6 bases). CDR3 length equals 16 residues. Germline assignment: CDR1 SNHLY and CDR2 FYNNEI. V shed 1 base and J shed 1 base, with 12 bases lying between them. CDR3 sequence reads: CASSEEARGGTDTQYF. The DNA for the CDR3 is TGTGCCAGCAGTGAAGAGGCCAGGGGAGGCACAGATACGCAGTATTTT.

The chain employs TRBV5-8 and TRBJ1-4, with D possibly matching TRBD1 (5 bases). CDR3 length: 16 amino acids. In germline, CDR1 is SGHTS, CDR2 YDEGEE. Trimming removed 3 bases at V and 2 bases at J, with 14 bases between. The CDR3 here is CASSSPGHGTNEKLFF. The CDR3 region has the DNA TGTGCCAGCAGCTCTCCTGGACACGGCACTAATGAAAAACTGTTTTTT.

The chain has TRBV19 and TRBJ2-1; D is possibly TRBD1 (5 bases). V lost 4 bases and J 3 bases, leaving 16 bases between the germline ends. Germline V gene sequence: CDR1 LNHDA, CDR2 SQIVND (reference sequence). The CDR3 consists of 16 residues. The CDR3 DNA follows: TGTGCCAGTAGTAAACCCAGGGCTGCGGACTACAATGAGCAGTTCTTC. Translating it yields CASSKPRAADYNEQFF.

As to this clone: Additional DNA sequences in this sample encode the identical CDR3. This rearrangement joins TRBV18 to TRBJ2-2; 8 nucleotides agree with TRBD1. The V gene end was trimmed by 4 bases and the J gene end by 1 base; junction bases not matched to a gene: 2. The CDR3 has 15 amino acids. CDR1 is KGHSH, CDR2 LQKENI, per germline. CDR3 bases: TGTGCCAGCTCACTAGGACAGGGGAACACCGGGGAGCTGTTTTTT. It specifies CASSLGQGNTGELFF.

V is TRBV5-1 and J is TRBJ1-5; maybe TRBD1 (5 bases). The germline V and J ends were trimmed by 4 bases and 2 bases, with 7 bases remaining between them. From germline, CDR1 is SGHRS and CDR2 YFSETQ. The CDR3 has 13 amino acids. The CDR3 sequence is CASSDSGNQPQHF. In DNA, the CDR3 is TGCGCCAGCAGCGACAGTGGCAATCAGCCCCAGCATTTT.